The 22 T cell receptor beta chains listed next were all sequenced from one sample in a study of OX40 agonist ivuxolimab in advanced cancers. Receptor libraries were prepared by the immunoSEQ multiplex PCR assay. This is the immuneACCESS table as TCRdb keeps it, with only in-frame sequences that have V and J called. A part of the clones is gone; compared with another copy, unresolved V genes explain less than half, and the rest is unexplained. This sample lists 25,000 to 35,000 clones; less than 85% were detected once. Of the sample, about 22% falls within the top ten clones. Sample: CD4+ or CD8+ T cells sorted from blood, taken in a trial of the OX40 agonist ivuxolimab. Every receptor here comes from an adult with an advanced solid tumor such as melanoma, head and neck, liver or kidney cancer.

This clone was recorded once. CDR3 in DNA: TGTGCCAGCAGTTCAGTCACCAATCAGCCCCAGCATTTT. Amino acids: CASSSVTNQPQHF. V usage is TRBV27 and J usage is TRBJ1-5; no firm D call. The CDR3 is 13 amino acids. The germline V gene has CDR1 MNHEY and CDR2 SMNVEV (reference sequence). The V and J ends lost 4 bases and 3 bases respectively, with 7 bases between them.

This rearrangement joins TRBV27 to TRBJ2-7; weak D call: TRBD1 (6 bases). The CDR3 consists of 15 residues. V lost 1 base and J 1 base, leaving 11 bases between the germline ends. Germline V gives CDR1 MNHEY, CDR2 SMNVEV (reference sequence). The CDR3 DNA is TGTGCCAGCAGTTTATTAGGGACACCATCCTACGAGCAGTACTTC. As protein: CASSLLGTPSYEQYF.

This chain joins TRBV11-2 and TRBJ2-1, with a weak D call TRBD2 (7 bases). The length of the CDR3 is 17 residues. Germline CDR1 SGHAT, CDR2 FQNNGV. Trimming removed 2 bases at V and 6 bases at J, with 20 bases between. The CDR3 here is CASSLFWGGRTRNEQFF. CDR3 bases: TGTGCCAGCAGCTTATTCTGGGGGGGCCGCACCCGCAATGAGCAGTTCTTC.

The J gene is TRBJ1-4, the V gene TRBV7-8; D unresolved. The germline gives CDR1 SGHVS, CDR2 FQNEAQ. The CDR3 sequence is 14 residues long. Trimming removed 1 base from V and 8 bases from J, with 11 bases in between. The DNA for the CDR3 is TGTGCCAGCAGCTTAGATACTCGGCGGGAAAAACTGTTTTTT. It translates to CASSLDTRREKLFF.

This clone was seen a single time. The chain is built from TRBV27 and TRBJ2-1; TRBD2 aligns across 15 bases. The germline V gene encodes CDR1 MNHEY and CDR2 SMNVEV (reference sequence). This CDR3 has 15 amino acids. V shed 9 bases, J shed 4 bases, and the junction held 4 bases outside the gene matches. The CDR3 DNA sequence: TGTGCCAGTTCCGGGACTAGCGGGAGGTACAATGAGCAGTTCTTC. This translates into CASSGTSGRYNEQFF.

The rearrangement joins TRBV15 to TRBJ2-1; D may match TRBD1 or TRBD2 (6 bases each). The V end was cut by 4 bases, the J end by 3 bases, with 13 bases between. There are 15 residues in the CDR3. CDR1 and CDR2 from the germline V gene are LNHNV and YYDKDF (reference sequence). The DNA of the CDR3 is TGTGCCACCAGCACATCCGGGGGCTACTACAATGAGCAGTTCTTC. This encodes CATSTSGGYYNEQFF.

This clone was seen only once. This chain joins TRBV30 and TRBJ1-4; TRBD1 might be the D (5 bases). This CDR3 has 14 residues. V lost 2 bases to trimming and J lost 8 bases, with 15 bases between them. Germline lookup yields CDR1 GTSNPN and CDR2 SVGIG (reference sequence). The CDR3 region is CAWSPRGRVEKLFF. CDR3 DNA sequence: TGTGCCTGGAGTCCCCGGGGGAGGGTGGAAAAACTGTTTTTT.

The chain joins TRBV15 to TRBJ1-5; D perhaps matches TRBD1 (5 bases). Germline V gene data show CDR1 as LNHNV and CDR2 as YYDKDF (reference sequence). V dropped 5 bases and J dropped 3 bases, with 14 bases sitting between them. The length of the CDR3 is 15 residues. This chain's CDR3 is CATSYRRGDNQPQHF. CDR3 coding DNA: TGTGCCACCAGCTATAGGAGGGGCGACAATCAGCCCCAGCATTTT.

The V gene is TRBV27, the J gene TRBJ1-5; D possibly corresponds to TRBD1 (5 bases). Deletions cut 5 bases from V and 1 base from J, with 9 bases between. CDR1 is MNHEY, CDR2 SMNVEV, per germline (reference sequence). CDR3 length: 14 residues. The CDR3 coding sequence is TGTGCCAGCAGTGAGGGGATCAGCAATCAGCCCCAGCATTTT. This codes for CASSEGISNQPQHF.

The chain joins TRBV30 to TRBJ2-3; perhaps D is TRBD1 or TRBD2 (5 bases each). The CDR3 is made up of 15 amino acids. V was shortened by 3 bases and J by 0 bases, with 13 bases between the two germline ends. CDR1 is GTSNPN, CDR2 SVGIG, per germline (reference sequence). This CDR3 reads CAWSLGRTSTDTQYF. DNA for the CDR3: TGTGCCTGGAGCCTGGGGCGGACTAGCACAGATACGCAGTATTTT.

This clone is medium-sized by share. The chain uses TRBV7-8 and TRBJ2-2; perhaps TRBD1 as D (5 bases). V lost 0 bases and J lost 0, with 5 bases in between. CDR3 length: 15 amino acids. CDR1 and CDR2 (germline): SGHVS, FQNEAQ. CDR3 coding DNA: TGTGCCAGCAGCTTAGCGACAGCGAACACCGGGGAGCTGTTTTTT. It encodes CASSLATANTGELFF.

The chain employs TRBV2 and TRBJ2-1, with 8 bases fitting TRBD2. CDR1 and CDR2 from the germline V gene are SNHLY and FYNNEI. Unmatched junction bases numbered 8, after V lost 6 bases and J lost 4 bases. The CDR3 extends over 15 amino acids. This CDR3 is CASSTSRGGYNEQFF. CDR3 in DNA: TGTGCCAGCAGCACTAGCCGGGGGGGGTACAATGAGCAGTTCTTC. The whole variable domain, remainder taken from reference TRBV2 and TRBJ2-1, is EPEVTQTPSHQVTQMGQEVILRCVPISNHLYFYWYRQILGQKVEFLVSFYNNEISEKSEIFDDQFSVERPDGSNFTLKIRSTKLEDSAMYFCASSTSRGGYNEQFFGPGTRLTVL.

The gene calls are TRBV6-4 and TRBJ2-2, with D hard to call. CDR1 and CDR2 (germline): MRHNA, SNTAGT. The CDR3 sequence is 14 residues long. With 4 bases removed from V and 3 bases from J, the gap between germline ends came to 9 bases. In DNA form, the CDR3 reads TGTGCCAGCAGTGTGGTGGTGGACACCGGGGAGCTGTTTTTT. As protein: CASSVVVDTGELFF.

CDR3 nucleotide sequence: TGTGCCAGCAGCCCCTTTGGTGAGACCATATATTTT. It codes for CASSPFGETIYF. This chain uses TRBV9 with TRBJ1-3; no clear D. Trimming pared 4 bases from V and 10 bases from J, leaving 12 bases between. Germline CDR1 and CDR2: SGDLS and YYNGEE. This CDR3 region has 12 residues.

The chain's CDR3 is CASSQVRELNSPLHF. The CDR3 DNA reads TGTGCCAGCAGCCAAGTACGGGAGCTTAATTCACCCCTCCACTTT. The rearrangement links TRBV4-2 to TRBJ1-6; D is uncertain. The length of the CDR3 is 15 residues. From germline, CDR1 is LGHNA and CDR2 YNFKEQ. V was clipped by 1 base and J by 6 bases, with 10 bases between them.

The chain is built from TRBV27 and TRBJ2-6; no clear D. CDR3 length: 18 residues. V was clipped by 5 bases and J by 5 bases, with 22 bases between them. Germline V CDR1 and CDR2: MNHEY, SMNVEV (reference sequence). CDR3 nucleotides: TGTGCCAGCAGTATTGAAGTCTGGCTACAAAGTCGGGCCAACGTCCTGACTTTC. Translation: CASSIEVWLQSRANVLTF.

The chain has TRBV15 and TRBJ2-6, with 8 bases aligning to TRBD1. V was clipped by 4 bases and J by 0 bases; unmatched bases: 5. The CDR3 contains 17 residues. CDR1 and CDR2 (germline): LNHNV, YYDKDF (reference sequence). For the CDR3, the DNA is TGTGCCACCAGCAACTTGGACAGGGACTCTGGGGCCAACGTCCTGACTTTC. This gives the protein CATSNLDRDSGANVLTF. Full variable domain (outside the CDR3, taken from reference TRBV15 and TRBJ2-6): DAMVIQNPRYQVTQFGKPVTLSCSQTLNHNVMYWYQQKSSQAPKLLFHYYDKDFNNEADTPDNFQSRRPNTSFCFLDIRSPGLGDTAMYLCATSNLDRDSGANVLTFGAGSRLTVL.

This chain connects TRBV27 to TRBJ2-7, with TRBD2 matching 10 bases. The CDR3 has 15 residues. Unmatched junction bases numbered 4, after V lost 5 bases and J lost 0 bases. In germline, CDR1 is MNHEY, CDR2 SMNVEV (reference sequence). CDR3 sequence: CASSHTSGVSYEQYF. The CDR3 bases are TGTGCCAGCAGTCATACTAGCGGGGTCTCCTACGAGCAGTACTTC.

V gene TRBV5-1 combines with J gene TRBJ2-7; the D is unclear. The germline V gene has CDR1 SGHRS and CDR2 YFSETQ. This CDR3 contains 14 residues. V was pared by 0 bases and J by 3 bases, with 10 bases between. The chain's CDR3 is CASSLESGGYEQYF. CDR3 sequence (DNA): TGCGCCAGCAGCTTGGAGTCGGGCGGCTACGAGCAGTACTTC.

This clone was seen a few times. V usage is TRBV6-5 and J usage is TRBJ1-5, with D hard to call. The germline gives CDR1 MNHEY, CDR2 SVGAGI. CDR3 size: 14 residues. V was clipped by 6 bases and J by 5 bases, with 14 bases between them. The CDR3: CASRPRGAHQPQHF. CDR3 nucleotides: TGTGCCAGCAGGCCAAGAGGCGCGCATCAGCCCCAGCATTTT.

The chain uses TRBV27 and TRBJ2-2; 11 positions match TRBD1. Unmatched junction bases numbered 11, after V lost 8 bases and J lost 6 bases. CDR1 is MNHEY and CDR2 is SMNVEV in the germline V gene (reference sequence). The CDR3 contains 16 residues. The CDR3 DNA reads TGTGCCAGCTACCCCTGGGGGACAGGGGGTCCCGGGGAGCTGTTTTTT. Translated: CASYPWGTGGPGELFF.

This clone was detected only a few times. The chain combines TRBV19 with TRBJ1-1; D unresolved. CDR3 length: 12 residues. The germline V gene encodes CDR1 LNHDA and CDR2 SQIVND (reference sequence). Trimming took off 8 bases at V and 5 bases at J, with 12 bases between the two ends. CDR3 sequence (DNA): TGTGCCAGTTCACCGGGCCCGACTGAAGCTTTCTTT. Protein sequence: CASSPGPTEAFF.